The 3 T cell receptor beta chains below were found in one sample sequenced in a study of Graves' ophthalmopathy and Graves' hyperthyroidism. Amplification targeted the TCR beta CDR3 regions, with RNA transcripts as the source material. HTBI-primed first-round RT-PCR preceded second-round multiplex PCR. TCRdb used MiXCR to reprocess the multiplex PCR reads, holding one entry per CDR3 protein. This sample has about 620,000 distinct CDR3 sequences, with 22% found just once. Sequencing input: peripheral blood. These TCRs come from a woman younger than 35 with stable Graves' hyperthyroidism. Some clones in this sample may be carry-over from other donors' samples.

This clonotype was seen ten or more times. This chain uses TRBV19 with TRBJ2-5, with 10 bases matching TRBD2. Germline V lookup: CDR1 LNHDA, CDR2 SQIVND (reference sequence). The CDR3 contains 14 residues. Trimming at V came to 2 bases and at J to 5 bases, leaving 2 bases not matched to a gene. CDR3 sequence reads: CASSITSGKETQYF. The CDR3 coding sequence is TGTGCCAGTAGTATAACTAGCGGGAAGGAGACCCAGTACTTC.

This clonotype was detected ten times or more. The rearrangement joins TRBV5-1 to TRBJ1-1; D is possibly TRBD1 (6 bases). CDR1 SGHRS and CDR2 YFSETQ come from the germline V gene. The CDR3 loop spans 14 amino acids. Trimming took off 2 bases at V and 5 bases at J, with 13 bases between the two ends. The CDR3 nucleotides are TGCGCCAGCAGCTTCGGACAGTTCGAGACTGAAGCTTTCTTT. As protein: CASSFGQFETEAFF.

This clonotype occurred many times. The rearrangement uses TRBV28 and TRBJ1-6; D not certain. Per germline, CDR1 MDHEN and CDR2 SYDVKM. V dropped 6 bases and J dropped 7 bases, with 10 bases sitting between them. The CDR3 totals 13 residues. The CDR3 DNA reads as TGTGCCAGCAGGCTTGAGGTAAATTCACCCCTCCACTTT. Translating gives CASRLEVNSPLHF.